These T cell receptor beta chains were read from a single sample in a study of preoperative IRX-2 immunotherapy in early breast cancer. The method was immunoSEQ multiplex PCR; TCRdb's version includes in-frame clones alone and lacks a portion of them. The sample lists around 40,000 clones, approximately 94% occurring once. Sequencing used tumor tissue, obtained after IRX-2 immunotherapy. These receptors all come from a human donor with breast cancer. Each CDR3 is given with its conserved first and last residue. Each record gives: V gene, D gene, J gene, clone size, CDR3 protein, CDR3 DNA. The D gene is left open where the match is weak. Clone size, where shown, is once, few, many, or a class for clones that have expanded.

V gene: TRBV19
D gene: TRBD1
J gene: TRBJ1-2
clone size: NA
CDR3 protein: CASSIDSTGGGYTF
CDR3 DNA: TGTGCCAGTAGTATTGATTCCACAGGGGGGGGCTACACCTTC

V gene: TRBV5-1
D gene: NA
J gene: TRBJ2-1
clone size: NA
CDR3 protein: CASSLERRVDNEQFF
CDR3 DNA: TGCGCCAGCAGCTTGGAAAGACGAGTGGACAATGAGCAGTTCTTC

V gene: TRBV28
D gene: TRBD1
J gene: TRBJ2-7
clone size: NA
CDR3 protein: CASTFGQGGSYEQYF
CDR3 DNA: TGTGCCAGCACCTTTGGACAGGGAGGAAGCTACGAGCAGTACTTC

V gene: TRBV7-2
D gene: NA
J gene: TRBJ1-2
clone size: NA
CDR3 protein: CASSPEGVGGYTF
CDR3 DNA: TGTGCCAGCAGCCCCGAGGGGGTGGGAGGCTACACCTTC

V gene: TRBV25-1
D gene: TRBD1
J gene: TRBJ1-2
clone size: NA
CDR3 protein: CASSEFGQDYGYTF
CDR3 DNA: TGTGCCAGCAGTGAATTCGGACAGGACTATGGCTACACCTTC

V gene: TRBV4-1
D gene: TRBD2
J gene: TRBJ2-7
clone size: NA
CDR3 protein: CASSPGLAGLLKTSYEQYF
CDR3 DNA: TGCGCCAGCAGCCCGGGACTAGCGGGACTACTAAAGACCTCCTACGAGCAGTACTTC

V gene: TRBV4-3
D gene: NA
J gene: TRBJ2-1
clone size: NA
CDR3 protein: CASSPGFQRRSEQFF
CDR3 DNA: TGCGCCAGCAGCCCCGGTTTCCAGCGGAGATCTGAGCAGTTCTTC

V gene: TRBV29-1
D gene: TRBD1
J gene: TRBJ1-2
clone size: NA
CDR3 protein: CSVEDQGDNSLRF
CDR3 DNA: TGCAGCGTTGAAGATCAGGGGGACAACTCACTTCGCTTC

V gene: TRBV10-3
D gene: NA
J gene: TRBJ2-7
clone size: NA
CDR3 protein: CATNFGVSYEQYF
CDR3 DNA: TGTGCCACTAACTTTGGGGTCTCCTACGAGCAGTACTTC

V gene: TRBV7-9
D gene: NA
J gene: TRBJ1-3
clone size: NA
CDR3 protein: CASSLALGLGNTIYF
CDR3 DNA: TGTGCCAGCAGCTTAGCGCTAGGGCTCGGAAACACCATATATTTT

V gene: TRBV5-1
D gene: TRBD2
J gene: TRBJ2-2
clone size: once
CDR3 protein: CASTYRASGNTGELFF
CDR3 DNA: TGCGCCAGTACCTACCGGGCTAGCGGGAACACCGGGGAGCTGTTTTTT

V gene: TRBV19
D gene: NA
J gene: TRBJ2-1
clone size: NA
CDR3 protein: CASTTQPGRSSYNEQFF
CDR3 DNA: TGTGCCAGTACCACTCAACCGGGACGGAGCTCCTACAATGAGCAGTTCTTC

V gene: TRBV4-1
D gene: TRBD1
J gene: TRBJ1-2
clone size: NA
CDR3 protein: CASSQGSGQGNYGYTF
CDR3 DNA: TGCGCCAGCAGCCAAGGATCGGGACAGGGCAACTATGGCTACACCTTC

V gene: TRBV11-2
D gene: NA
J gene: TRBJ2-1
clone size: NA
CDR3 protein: CASSLGTILEQFF
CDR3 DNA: TGTGCCAGCAGCCTCGGGACAATTCTTGAGCAGTTCTTC

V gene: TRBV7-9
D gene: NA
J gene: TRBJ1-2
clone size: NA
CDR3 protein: CASSFREGLDYTF
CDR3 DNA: TGTGCCAGCAGCTTCAGGGAGGGGTTGGATTACACCTTC

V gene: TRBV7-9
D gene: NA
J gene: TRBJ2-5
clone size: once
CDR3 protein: CASSLGDGTQYF
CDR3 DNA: TGTGCCAGCAGCTTAGGGGACGGGACCCAGTACTTC

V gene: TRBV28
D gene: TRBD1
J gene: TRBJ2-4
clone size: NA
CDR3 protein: CASSAREGQGFKNIQYF
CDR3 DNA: TGTGCCAGCAGTGCCCGGGAGGGACAGGGGTTCAAAAACATTCAGTACTTC

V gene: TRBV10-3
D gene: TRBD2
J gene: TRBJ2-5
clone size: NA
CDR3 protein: CAIRRTSGPRDNKTQYF
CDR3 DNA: TGTGCCATCAGGAGGACTAGCGGGCCCCGTGACAATAAGACCCAGTACTTC

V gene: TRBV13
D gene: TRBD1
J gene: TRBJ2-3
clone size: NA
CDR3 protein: CASSTTTGVADTQYF
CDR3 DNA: TGTGCCAGCAGCACCACAACAGGGGTGGCAGATACGCAGTATTTT

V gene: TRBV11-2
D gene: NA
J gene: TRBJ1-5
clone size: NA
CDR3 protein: CASSLEPSGAQPQHF
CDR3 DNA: TGTGCCAGCAGCTTAGAACCATCAGGGGCCCAGCCCCAGCATTTT

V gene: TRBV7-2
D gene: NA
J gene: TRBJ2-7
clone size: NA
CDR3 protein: CASRPSSGPAGYEQYF
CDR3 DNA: TGTGCCAGCAGACCCTCATCCGGGCCGGCGGGATACGAGCAGTACTTC

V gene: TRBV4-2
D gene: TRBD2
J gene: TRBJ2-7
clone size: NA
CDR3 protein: CASSLQVGGPYEQYF
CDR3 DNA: TGTGCCAGCAGCCTCCAGGTGGGAGGGCCCTACGAGCAGTACTTC

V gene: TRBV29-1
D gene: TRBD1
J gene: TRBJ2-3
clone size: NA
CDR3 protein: CSVEGTGAVDTQYF
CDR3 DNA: TGCAGCGTTGAGGGGACAGGGGCCGTAGATACGCAGTATTTT

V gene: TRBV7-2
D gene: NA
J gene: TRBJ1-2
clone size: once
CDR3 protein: CASSPLLGGLYGYTF
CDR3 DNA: TGTGCCAGCAGCCCTCTACTCGGGGGGCTCTATGGCTACACCTTC

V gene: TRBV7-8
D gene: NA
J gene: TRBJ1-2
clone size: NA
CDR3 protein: CASSPGTVYGYTF
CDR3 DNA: TGTGCCAGCAGCCCCGGGACGGTCTATGGCTACACCTTC

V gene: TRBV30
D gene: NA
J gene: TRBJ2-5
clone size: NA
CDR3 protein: CAWSSGLGGGTQYF
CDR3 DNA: TGTGCCTGGAGCAGCGGGCTGGGAGGTGGGACCCAGTACTTC

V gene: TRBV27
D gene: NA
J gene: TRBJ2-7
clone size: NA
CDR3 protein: CASSLSDPRAEQYF
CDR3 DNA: TGTGCCAGCAGTTTATCGGACCCGAGAGCCGAGCAGTACTTC

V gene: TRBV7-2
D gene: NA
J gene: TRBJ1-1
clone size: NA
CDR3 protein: CASSLVTGSTEAFF
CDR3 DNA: TGTGCCAGCAGCTTAGTTACCGGGAGCACTGAAGCTTTCTTT

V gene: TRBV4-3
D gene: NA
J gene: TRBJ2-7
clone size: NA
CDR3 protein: CASSQDPASTSYEQYF
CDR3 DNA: TGCGCCAGCAGCCAAGATCCGGCTAGCACCTCCTACGAGCAGTACTTC

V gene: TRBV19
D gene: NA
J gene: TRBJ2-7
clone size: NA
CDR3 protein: CASSVRTGVYEQYF
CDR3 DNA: TGTGCCAGTAGTGTCCGAACGGGGGTCTACGAGCAGTACTTC

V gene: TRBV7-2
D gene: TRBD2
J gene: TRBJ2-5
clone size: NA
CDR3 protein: CASTTAGRETQYF
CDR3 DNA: TGTGCCAGCACCACAGCGGGGAGGGAGACCCAGTACTTC

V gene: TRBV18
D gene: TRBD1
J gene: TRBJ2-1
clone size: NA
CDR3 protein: CASTRDRDPNEQFF
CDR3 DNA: TGTGCCAGCACTCGGGACAGGGACCCCAATGAGCAGTTCTTC

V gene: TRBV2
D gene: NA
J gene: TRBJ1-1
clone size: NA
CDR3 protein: CAMRSDTSWGAFF
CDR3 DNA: TGTGCCATGCGTTCGGACACCTCGTGGGGCGCTTTCTTT

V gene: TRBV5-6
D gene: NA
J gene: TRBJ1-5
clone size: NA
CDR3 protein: CASSRGFNNQPQHF
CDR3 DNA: TGTGCCAGCAGCCGTGGGTTTAACAATCAGCCCCAGCATTTT

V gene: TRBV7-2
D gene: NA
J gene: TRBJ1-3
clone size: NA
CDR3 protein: CASSLARISSGNTIYF
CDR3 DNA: TGTGCCAGCAGCTTAGCCCGAATAAGCTCTGGAAACACCATATATTTT

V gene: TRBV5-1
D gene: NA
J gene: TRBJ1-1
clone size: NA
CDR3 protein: CASSLAAGYEAFF
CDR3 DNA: TGCGCCAGCAGCTTGGCAGCCGGGTATGAAGCTTTCTTT

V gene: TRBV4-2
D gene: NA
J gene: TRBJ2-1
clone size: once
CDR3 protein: CASSQDGASHGNEQFF
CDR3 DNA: TGTGCCAGCAGCCAAGATGGAGCTAGTCATGGCAATGAGCAGTTCTTC

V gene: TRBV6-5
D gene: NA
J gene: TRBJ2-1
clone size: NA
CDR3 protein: CASTAGAYYNEQFF
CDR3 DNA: TGTGCCAGCACGGCGGGGGCCTACTACAATGAGCAGTTCTTC

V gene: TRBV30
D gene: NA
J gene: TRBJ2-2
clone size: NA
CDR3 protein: CAWTEIAPPGELFF
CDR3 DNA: TGTGCCTGGACTGAGATAGCCCCCCCCGGGGAGCTGTTTTTT

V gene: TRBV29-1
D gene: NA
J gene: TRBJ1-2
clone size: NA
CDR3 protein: CSVSGIGGRNGYTF
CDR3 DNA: TGCAGCGTTTCGGGAATAGGGGGGCGAAATGGCTACACCTTC

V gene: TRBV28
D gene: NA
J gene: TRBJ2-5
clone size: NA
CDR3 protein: CASTRGVGWETQYF
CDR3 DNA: TGTGCCAGCACCAGAGGGGTTGGTTGGGAGACCCAGTACTTC